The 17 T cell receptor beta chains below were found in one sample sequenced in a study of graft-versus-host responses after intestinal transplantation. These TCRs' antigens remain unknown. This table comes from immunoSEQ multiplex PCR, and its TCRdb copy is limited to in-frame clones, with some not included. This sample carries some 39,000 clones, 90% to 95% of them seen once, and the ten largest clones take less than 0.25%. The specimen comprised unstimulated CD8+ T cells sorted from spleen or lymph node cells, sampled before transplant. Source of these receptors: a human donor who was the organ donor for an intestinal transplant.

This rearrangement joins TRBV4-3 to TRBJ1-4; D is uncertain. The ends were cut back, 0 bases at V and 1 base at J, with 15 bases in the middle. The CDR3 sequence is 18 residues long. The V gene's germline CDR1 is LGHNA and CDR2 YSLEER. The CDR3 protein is CASSQEGQVFLTNEKLFF. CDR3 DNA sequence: TGCGCCAGCAGCCAAGAGGGCCAGGTGTTCTTAACTAATGAAAAACTGTTTTTT.

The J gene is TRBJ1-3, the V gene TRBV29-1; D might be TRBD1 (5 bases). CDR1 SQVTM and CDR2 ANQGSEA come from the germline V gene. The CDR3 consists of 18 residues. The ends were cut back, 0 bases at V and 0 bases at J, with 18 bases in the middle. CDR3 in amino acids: CSVEDRSGTPSSGNTIYF. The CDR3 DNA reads TGCAGCGTTGAAGATCGATCCGGGACTCCAAGCTCTGGAAACACCATATATTTT.

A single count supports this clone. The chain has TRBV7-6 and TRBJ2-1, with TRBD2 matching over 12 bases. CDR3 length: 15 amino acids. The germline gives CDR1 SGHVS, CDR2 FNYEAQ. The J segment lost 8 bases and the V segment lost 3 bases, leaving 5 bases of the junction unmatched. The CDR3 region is CASSLTSGGIHEQFF. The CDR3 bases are TGTGCCAGCAGCTTGACTAGCGGGGGCATCCATGAGCAGTTCTTC.

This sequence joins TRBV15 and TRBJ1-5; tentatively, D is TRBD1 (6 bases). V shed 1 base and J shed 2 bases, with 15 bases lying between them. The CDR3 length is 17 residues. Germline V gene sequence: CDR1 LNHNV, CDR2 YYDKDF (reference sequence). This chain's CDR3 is CATSRVGGPRGNQPQHF. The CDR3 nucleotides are TGTGCCACCAGCAGAGTGGGGGGGCCCCGGGGCAATCAGCCCCAGCATTTT.

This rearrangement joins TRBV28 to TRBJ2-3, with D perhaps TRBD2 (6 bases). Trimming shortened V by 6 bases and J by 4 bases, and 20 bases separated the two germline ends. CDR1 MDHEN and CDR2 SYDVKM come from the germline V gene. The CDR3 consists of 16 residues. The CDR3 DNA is TGTGCCAGCAGGTACCCGGGGGTGGGTTCCCCAGATACGCAGTATTTT. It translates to CASRYPGVGSPDTQYF.

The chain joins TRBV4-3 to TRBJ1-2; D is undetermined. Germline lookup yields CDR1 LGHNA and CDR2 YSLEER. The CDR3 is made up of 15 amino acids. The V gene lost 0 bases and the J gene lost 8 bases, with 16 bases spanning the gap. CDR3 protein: CASSQDPGERRGYTF. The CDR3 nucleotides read TGCGCCAGCAGCCAAGATCCCGGGGAGAGACGGGGCTACACCTTC.

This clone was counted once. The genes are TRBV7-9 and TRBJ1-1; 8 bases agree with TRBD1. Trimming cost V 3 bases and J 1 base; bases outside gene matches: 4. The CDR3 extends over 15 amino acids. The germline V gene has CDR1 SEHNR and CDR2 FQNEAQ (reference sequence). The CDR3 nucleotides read TGTGCCAGCAGCTTCGGACAGGGCCAGAACACTGAAGCTTTCTTT. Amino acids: CASSFGQGQNTEAFF.

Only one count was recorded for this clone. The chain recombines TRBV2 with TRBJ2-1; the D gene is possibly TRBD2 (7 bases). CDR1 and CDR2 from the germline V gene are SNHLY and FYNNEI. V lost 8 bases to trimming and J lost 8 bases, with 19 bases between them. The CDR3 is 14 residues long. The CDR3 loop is CASGWRGPEDEQFF. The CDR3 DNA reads TGTGCCAGCGGGTGGCGGGGGCCCGAGGATGAGCAGTTCTTC.

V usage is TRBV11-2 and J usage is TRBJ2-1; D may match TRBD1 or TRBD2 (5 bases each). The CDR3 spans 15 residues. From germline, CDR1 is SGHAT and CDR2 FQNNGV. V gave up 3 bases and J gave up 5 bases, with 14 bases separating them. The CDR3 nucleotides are TGTGCCAGCAGCTTGGGGGTTCTAGGGAACAATGAGCAGTTCTTC. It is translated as CASSLGVLGNNEQFF.

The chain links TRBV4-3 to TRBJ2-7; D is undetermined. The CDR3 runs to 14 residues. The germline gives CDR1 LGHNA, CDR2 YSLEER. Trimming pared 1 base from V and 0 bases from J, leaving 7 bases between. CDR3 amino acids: CASSQGVLSYEQYF. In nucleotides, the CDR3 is TGCGCCAGCAGCCAAGGGGTTCTCTCCTACGAGCAGTACTTC.

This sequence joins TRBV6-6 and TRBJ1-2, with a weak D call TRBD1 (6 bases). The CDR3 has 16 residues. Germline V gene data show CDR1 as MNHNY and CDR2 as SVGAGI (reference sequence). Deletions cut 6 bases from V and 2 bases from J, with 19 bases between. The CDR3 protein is CASSPIGQSLNYGYTF. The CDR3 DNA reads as TGTGCCAGCAGCCCCATCGGACAGTCTTTAAACTATGGCTACACCTTC.

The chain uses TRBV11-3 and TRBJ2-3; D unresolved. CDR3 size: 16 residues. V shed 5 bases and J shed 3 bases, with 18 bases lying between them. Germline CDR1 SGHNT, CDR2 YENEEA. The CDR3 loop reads CASSMSNGPVTDTQYF. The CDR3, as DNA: TGTGCCAGCAGCATGTCTAATGGTCCGGTGACAGATACGCAGTATTTT.

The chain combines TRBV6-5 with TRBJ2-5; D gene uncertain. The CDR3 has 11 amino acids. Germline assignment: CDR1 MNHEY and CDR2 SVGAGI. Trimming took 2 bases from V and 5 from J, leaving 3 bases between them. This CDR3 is CASSYMETQYF. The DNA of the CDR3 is TGTGCCAGCAGTTACATGGAGACCCAGTACTTC.

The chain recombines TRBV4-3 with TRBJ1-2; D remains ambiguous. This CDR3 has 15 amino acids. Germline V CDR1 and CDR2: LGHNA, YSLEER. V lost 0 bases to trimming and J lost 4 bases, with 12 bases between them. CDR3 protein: CASSQDRKWVYGYTF. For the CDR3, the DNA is TGCGCCAGCAGCCAAGATCGGAAATGGGTCTATGGCTACACCTTC.

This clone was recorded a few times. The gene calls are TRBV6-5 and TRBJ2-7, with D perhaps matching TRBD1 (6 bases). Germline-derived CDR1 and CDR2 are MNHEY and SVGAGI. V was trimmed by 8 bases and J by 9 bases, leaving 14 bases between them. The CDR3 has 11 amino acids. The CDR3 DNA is TGTGCCAGCTCTACAGGGCTGGGGCAGTACTTC. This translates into CASSTGLGQYF.

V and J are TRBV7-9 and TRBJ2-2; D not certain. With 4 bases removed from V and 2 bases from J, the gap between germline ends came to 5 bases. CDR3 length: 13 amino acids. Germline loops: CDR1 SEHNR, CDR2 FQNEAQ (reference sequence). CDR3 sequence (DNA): TGTGCCAGCAGCTCCGGTAACACCGGGGAGCTGTTTTTT. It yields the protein CASSSGNTGELFF.

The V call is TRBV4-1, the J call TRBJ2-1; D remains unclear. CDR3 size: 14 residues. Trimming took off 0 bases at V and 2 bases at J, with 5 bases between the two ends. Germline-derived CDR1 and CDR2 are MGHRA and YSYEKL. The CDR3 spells CASSQDAPYNEQFF. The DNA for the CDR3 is TGCGCCAGCAGCCAAGACGCCCCCTACAATGAGCAGTTCTTC.